These 30 T cell receptor beta chains were all obtained from the same sample, sequenced in a study of molecular identifiers for immune sequencing clone quantification. TCRdb used MiXCR to reprocess the PCR reads, holding one entry per CDR3 protein. The sample lists around 480,000 distinct CDR3 sequences; about 20% were seen once. Source material: naive CD8+ T cells from blood, with Jurkat cell RNA spiked in. The subset denotes: FACS-sorted CD8+CD4-CCR7+CD45RA+ naive T cells. The receptor source for this set is a human donor in good health. Some libraries in this study had Jurkat cell RNA spiked in.

On this clonotype itself: Being one base from a much bigger clone, this may be a read error. The rearrangement links TRBV7-6 to TRBJ1-3; D is unclear. The CDR3 extends over 16 amino acids. The germline V gene encodes CDR1 SGHVS and CDR2 FNYEAQ. The CDR3 loop reads CASSSTAGISGSTIYF. In DNA, the CDR3 is TGTGCCAGCAGCTCTACCGCCGGGATCTCGGGAAGCACCATATATTTT. Drawing the rest from reference TRBV7-6 and TRBJ1-3, the complete variable domain is GAGVSQSPRYKVTKRGQDVALRCDPISGHVSLYWYRQALGQGPEFLTYFNYEAQQDKSGLPNDRFSAERPEGSISTLTIQRTEQRDSAMYRCASSSTAGISGSTIYFGEGSWLTVV.

This clonotype was observed many times. This chain uses TRBV30 with TRBJ2-7; no firm D call. This CDR3 is 13 amino acids long. CDR1 is GTSNPN, CDR2 SVGIG, per germline (reference sequence). The germline V and J ends were trimmed by 5 bases and 6 bases, with 17 bases remaining between them. The CDR3 sequence: CAWDEDQRSEQYF. The CDR3 nucleotides are TGTGCCTGGGACGAAGATCAGCGCTCCGAGCAGTACTTC.

This sequence joins TRBV27 and TRBJ2-3, with D possibly matching TRBD2 (5 bases). With 4 bases removed from V and 3 bases from J, the gap between germline ends came to 14 bases. There are 15 residues in the CDR3. CDR1 is MNHEY and CDR2 is SMNVEV in the germline V gene (reference sequence). The CDR3 DNA reads as TGTGCCAGCAGTTCGGTCCCCTCGGGGACAGATACGCAGTATTTT. The encoded protein is CASSSVPSGTDTQYF.

As for this clonotype: A much larger clone differs by one base, so this may be a read error. The chain couples TRBV24-1 to TRBJ2-2; unclear D gene. The V gene's germline CDR1 is KGHDR and CDR2 SFDVKD. The CDR3 spans 15 residues. The chain's CDR3 is CVTSDLSLDTGELFF. The CDR3 coding sequence is TGTGTCACCAGTGATTTGTCCCTCGACACCGGGGAGCTGTTTTTT.

J is TRBJ1-5 and V is TRBV6-5; D is ambiguous. Germline CDR1 reads MNHEY; CDR2 reads SVGAGI. The CDR3 contains 17 residues. V lost 0 bases and J lost 0, with 12 bases in between. CDR3 sequence: CASSYSSGPLSNQPQHF. The DNA for the CDR3 is TGTGCCAGCAGTTACTCGAGTGGACCCCTTAGCAATCAGCCCCAGCATTTT.

This clonotype was counted between two and nine times. A much bigger clone sits one base away, suggesting this may be a read error. The chain uses TRBV11-3 and TRBJ2-3; TRBD1 matches 8 bases. The length of the CDR3 is 14 residues. Germline CDR1 is SGHNT and CDR2 is YENEEA. Trimming took 5 bases from V and 4 from J; bases not matched to a gene: 5. CDR3 DNA: TGTGCCAGCAGCCAGGACAGGGACGCAGATACGCAGTATTTT. The encoded protein is CASSQDRDADTQYF.

This clonotype came up many times. The CDR3 sequence is CSAAGGTSYNEQFF. CDR3 DNA sequence: TGCAGCGCAGCAGGCGGGACCTCCTACAATGAGCAGTTCTTC. The V gene is TRBV29-1, the J gene TRBJ2-1; D is possibly TRBD2 (6 bases). V was shortened by 7 bases and J by 0 bases, with 13 bases between the two germline ends. CDR3 length: 14 amino acids. Germline CDR1 SQVTM, CDR2 ANQGSEA.

This clonotype was picked up many times. V usage is TRBV7-6 and J usage is TRBJ2-7; D is uncertain. In germline, CDR1 is SGHVS, CDR2 FNYEAQ. Between the trimmed V and J ends, which lost 8 bases and 6 bases, there was a span of 20 bases. The CDR3 has 14 amino acids. This CDR3 reads CASQAGPVLGEQYF. The CDR3 DNA follows: TGTGCCAGCCAGGCCGGCCCGGTGTTAGGCGAGCAGTACTTC.

This clonotype was seen ten or more times. The V call is TRBV20-1, the J call TRBJ2-2, with 11 bases identical to TRBD2. CDR3 length: 15 residues. The J segment lost 1 base and the V segment lost 4 bases, leaving 2 bases of the junction unmatched. The germline gives CDR1 DFQATT, CDR2 SNEGSKA (reference sequence). As DNA, the CDR3 is TGCAGTGCTAAGGGACTAGCGGTGAACACCGGGGAGCTGTTTTTT. It codes for CSAKGLAVNTGELFF.

Many counts were recorded for this clonotype. CDR3 coding DNA: TGCGCCAGCAGCCGAGGGACGGCAGGATTGAACACTGAAGCTTTCTTT. The encoded protein is CASSRGTAGLNTEAFF. The J gene is TRBJ1-1, the V gene TRBV4-3; D is possibly TRBD1 (5 bases). Germline CDR1 and CDR2: LGHNA and YSLEER. Trimming took 4 bases from V and 0 from J, leaving 15 bases between them. The CDR3 runs 16 residues.

This clonotype was seen ten or more times. The rearrangement links TRBV5-1 to TRBJ1-1; the match to TRBD1 covers 7 bases. Germline values: CDR1 SGHRS, CDR2 YFSETQ. The CDR3 is made up of 14 amino acids. Losses at the gene ends were 5 bases for V and 2 bases for J; bases not matched to a gene: 6. The CDR3 DNA is TGCGCCAGCAGACCGGGACAGCAAAACACTGAAGCTTTCTTT. Protein sequence: CASRPGQQNTEAFF.

The chain recombines TRBV7-9 with TRBJ2-7, with a possible D match to TRBD2 (5 bases). V lost 5 bases to trimming and J lost 5 bases, with 16 bases between them. The CDR3 loop spans 14 amino acids. Looked up from germline, CDR1 is SEHNR and CDR2 is FQNEAQ (reference sequence). The CDR3 nucleotides read TGTGCCAGCAGCGACTCGCGGGTATTGCACGAGCAGTACTTC. The encoded protein is CASSDSRVLHEQYF.

This clonotype was seen many times. The chain combines TRBV27 with TRBJ1-5, with D hard to call. Per germline, CDR1 MNHEY and CDR2 SMNVEV (reference sequence). Trimming stripped 6 bases from V and 5 bases from J, with 11 bases between. The CDR3 runs 13 residues. The CDR3 loop reads CASSPTSHQPQHF. DNA for the CDR3: TGTGCCAGCAGCCCGACCAGTCATCAGCCCCAGCATTTT.

This clonotype was picked up many times. This chain links TRBV12-3 or TRBV12-4 with TRBJ2-7; 9 bases line up with TRBD2. V dropped 6 bases and J dropped 7; count of bases not matched to a gene: 16. This CDR3 has 16 residues. The CDR3 sequence: CASSYGLAGLLWEQYF. DNA of the CDR3: TGTGCCAGCAGCTATGGGCTAGCGGGGCTCCTGTGGGAGCAGTACTTC.

The chain is built from TRBV12-3 or TRBV12-4 and TRBJ1-1, with 8 bases fitting TRBD1. V shed 5 bases and J 7 bases; nucleotides not matched to a gene: 6. The CDR3 is 13 amino acids. CDR3 coding DNA: TGTGCCAGCAGTGACGACACAGGGGGTGAAGCTTTCTTT. Translated, it gives CASSDDTGGEAFF.

The V gene is TRBV19, the J gene TRBJ2-7; possibly TRBD1 for D (6 bases). The CDR3 contains 13 residues. Germline V gene data show CDR1 as LNHDA and CDR2 as SQIVND (reference sequence). Trimming cost V 4 bases and J 3 bases, with 10 bases left between them. The CDR3 is CASSTGVGYEQYF. CDR3 DNA sequence: TGTGCCAGTAGTACAGGGGTGGGCTACGAGCAGTACTTC.

This clonotype was seen at least ten times. The chain has TRBV20-1 and TRBJ2-7; TRBD1 is a possible D gene (6 bases). Trimming took off 3 bases at V and 3 bases at J, with 12 bases between the two ends. Per germline, CDR1 DFQATT and CDR2 SNEGSKA (reference sequence). The CDR3 runs to 13 residues. The chain's CDR3 is CSAREQGYYEQYF. The CDR3 DNA reads TGCAGTGCTAGGGAACAGGGCTACTACGAGCAGTACTTC.

A note on this clonotype: A much larger clone is a single base away; this may be a read error. The chain carries TRBV13 and TRBJ2-6; D remains ambiguous. The germline V gene has CDR1 PRHDT and CDR2 FYEKMQ (reference sequence). This CDR3 has 19 amino acids. The ends were cut back, 10 bases at V and 0 bases at J, with 25 bases in the middle. The CDR3 loop reads CANSGILGHSLSGANVLTF. The CDR3 DNA reads as TGTGCCAACAGTGGGATTCTTGGCCACTCCCTCTCTGGGGCCAACGTCCTGACTTTC.

This clonotype was detected only a few times. This chain links TRBV11-1 with TRBJ2-7, with D unclear. CDR3 length equals 16 residues. Trimming pared 4 bases from V and 3 bases from J, leaving 19 bases between. Germline assignment: CDR1 SGHAT and CDR2 FQDESV (reference sequence). Here the CDR3 DNA reads TGTGCCAGCAGCTCGACCCCGGCGGCTAGAGGCTACGAGCAGTACTTC. Translation: CASSSTPAARGYEQYF.

V and J are TRBV4-3 and TRBJ1-2; D gene uncertain. V lost 0 bases, J lost 0 bases, and 11 bases lay in between. This CDR3 has 16 residues. Germline V gene lookup returns CDR1 LGHNA and CDR2 YSLEER. The CDR3 spells CASSQDGRGSNYGYTF. The CDR3 bases are TGCGCCAGCAGCCAAGACGGCAGAGGGTCTAACTATGGCTACACCTTC.

This clonotype was seen more than once but under ten times. The chain uses TRBV4-3 and TRBJ2-6; 7 nucleotides line up with TRBD2. Per germline, CDR1 LGHNA and CDR2 YSLEER. The ends lost 0 bases at V and 0 bases at J; junction bases unmatched: 5. This CDR3 has 18 amino acids. This CDR3 reads CASSQDNSGYSGANVLTF. CDR3 bases: TGCGCCAGCAGCCAAGATAATAGCGGGTACTCTGGGGCCAACGTCCTGACTTTC.

Many counts were recorded for this clonotype. The final CDR3 position lacks the conserved phenylalanine or tryptophan, pointing to a likely read error. The DNA is omitted, as the CDR3 cannot be located on it reliably, and the CDR3 follows TCRdb's listing. The chain employs TRBV11-2 and TRBJ2-1; the DNA was not used to check the table's D call, TRBD1. The CDR3 is 11 amino acids in total, end residues counted. Germline CDR1 SGHAT, CDR2 FQNNGV. The CDR3 loop is CASSLEGHWLL.

A note on this clonotype: This is likely a read error, given that the CDR3 carries no conserved phenylalanine or tryptophan at its end. CDR3 in amino acids: CASLSERNSYNEQFI. CDR3 nucleotide sequence: TGTGCCAGCCTGTCGGAACGGAACTCCTACAATGAGCAGTTCATC. The J gene is TRBJ2-1, the V gene TRBV6-6; D is unclear. V lost 8 bases and J 0 bases, leaving 14 bases between the germline ends. Germline V lookup: CDR1 MNHNY, CDR2 SVGAGI (reference sequence). The CDR3 runs 15 residues.

This clonotype showed up many times. The chain carries TRBV12-3 or TRBV12-4 and TRBJ1-4, with D perhaps TRBD1 (5 bases). V lost 7 bases and J lost 7, with 7 bases in between. CDR3 length: 11 residues. CDR3 bases: TGTGCCAGCACAAGGGGTGAAAAACTGTTTTTT. Its translation: CASTRGEKLFF.

Of note for this clonotype: This sequence may be a read error, since a much larger clone differs from it by one base. V and J are TRBV2 and TRBJ2-7; perhaps TRBD2 as D (5 bases). CDR3 length equals 14 residues. The germline CDR1 and CDR2 sequences are SNHLY and FYNNEI. The CDR3 DNA is TGTGCCGGCAGTGCGGGCAGAGGGCCCTACGAGCAGTACTTC. Its translation is CAGSAGRGPYEQYF.

The chain links TRBV27 to TRBJ1-5; no definite D call. The germline V gene encodes CDR1 MNHEY and CDR2 SMNVEV (reference sequence). The CDR3 length is 15 residues. Trimming removed 7 bases from V and 1 base from J, with 14 bases in between. In nucleotides, the CDR3 is TGTGCCAGCAACCACGGCCCGGGGAGCAATCAGCCCCAGCATTTT. As protein: CASNHGPGSNQPQHF.

This clonotype was recorded many times. The rearrangement joins TRBV12-3 or TRBV12-4 to TRBJ2-3; D is perhaps TRBD2 (5 bases). Trimming shortened V by 6 bases and J by 4 bases, and 11 bases separated the two germline ends. The CDR3 extends over 13 amino acids. The CDR3 bases are TGTGCCAGCAGCCCTCCCGGGGCAGATACGCAGTATTTT. This gives the protein CASSPPGADTQYF.

This clonotype has a count of ten or more. The chain joins TRBV7-2 to TRBJ2-3, with D hard to call. Germline CDR1 SGHTA, CDR2 FQGNSA. The CDR3 totals 15 residues. The V gene lost 1 base and the J gene lost 0 bases, with 8 bases spanning the gap. The chain's CDR3 is CASSLGPTSTDTQYF. CDR3 DNA sequence: TGTGCCAGCAGCTTAGGGCCGACGAGCACAGATACGCAGTATTTT. The whole variable domain, filled in from reference TRBV7-2 and TRBJ2-3, reads GAGVSQSPSNKVTEKGKDVELRCDPISGHTALYWYRQSLGQGLEFLIYFQGNSAPDKSGLPSDRFSAERTGGSVSTLTIQRTQQEDSAVYLCASSLGPTSTDTQYFGPGTRLTVL.

This clonotype appeared many times. The chain has TRBV9 and TRBJ2-5; either TRBD1 or TRBD2 may supply D (6 bases each). The CDR3 is 16 amino acids. CDR1 is SGDLS, CDR2 YYNGEE, per germline. V was shortened by 4 bases and J by 4 bases, with 20 bases between the two germline ends. The CDR3 here is CASSPGGGAFLETQYF. CDR3 nucleotide sequence: TGTGCCAGCAGCCCCGGGGGCGGAGCGTTTCTAGAGACCCAGTACTTC.

This clonotype was seen only a few times. This chain joins TRBV5-1 and TRBJ2-7, with D uncertain. Germline assignment: CDR1 SGHRS and CDR2 YFSETQ. The CDR3 consists of 14 residues. V was trimmed by 0 bases and J by 2 bases, leaving 9 bases between them. The CDR3 sequence: CASSLASNAYEQYF. The CDR3 coding sequence is TGCGCCAGCAGCTTGGCGTCAAACGCCTACGAGCAGTACTTC. Full variable domain (missing parts from reference TRBV5-1 and TRBJ2-7): KAGVTQTPRYLIKTRGQQVTLSCSPISGHRSVSWYQQTPGQGLQFLFEYFSETQRNKGNFPGRFSGRQFSNSRSEMNVSTLELGDSALYLCASSLASNAYEQYFGPGTRLTVT.